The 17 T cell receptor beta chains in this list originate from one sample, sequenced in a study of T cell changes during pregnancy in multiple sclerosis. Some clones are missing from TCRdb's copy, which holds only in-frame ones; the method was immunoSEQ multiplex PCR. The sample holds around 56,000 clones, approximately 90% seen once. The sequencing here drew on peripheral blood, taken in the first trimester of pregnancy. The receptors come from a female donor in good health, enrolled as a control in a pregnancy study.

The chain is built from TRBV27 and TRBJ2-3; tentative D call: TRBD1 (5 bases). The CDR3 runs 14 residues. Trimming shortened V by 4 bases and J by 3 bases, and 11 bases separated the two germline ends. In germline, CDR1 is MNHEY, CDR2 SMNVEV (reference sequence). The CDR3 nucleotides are TGTGCCAGCAGTTCCAGGGCTGGGACAGATACGCAGTATTTT. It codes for CASSSRAGTDTQYF.

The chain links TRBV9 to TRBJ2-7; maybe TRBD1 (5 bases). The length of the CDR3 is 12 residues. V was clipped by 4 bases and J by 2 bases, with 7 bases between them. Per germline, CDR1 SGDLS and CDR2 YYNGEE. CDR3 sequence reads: CASSPGTYEQYF. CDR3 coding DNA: TGTGCCAGCAGCCCAGGGACCTACGAGCAGTACTTC.

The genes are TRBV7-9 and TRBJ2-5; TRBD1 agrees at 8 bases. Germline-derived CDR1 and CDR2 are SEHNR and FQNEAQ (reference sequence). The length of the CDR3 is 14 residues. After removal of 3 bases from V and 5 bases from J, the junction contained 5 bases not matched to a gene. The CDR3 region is CASSLGDRRETQYF. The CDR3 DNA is TGTGCCAGCAGCTTGGGGGACAGGAGGGAGACCCAGTACTTC.

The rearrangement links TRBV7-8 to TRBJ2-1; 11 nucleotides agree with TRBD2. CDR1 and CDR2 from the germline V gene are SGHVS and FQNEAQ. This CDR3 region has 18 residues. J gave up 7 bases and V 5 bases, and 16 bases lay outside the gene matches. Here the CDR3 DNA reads TGTGCCAGCAGCGAACCCCGTATAGCGGGGGGGCCTAATAATGAGCAGTTCTTC. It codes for CASSEPRIAGGPNNEQFF.

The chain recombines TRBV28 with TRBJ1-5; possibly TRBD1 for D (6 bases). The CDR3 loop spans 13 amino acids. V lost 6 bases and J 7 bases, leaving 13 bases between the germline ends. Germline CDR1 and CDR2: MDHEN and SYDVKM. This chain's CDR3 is CASSMNRAQPQHF. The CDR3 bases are TGTGCCAGCAGCATGAACAGGGCCCAGCCCCAGCATTTT.

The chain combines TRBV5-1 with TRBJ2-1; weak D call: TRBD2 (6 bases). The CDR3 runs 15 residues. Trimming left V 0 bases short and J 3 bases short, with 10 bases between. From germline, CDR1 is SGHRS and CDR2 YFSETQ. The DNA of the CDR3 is TGCGCCAGCAGCTTGGAGGACGGGGGCTACAATGAGCAGTTCTTC. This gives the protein CASSLEDGGYNEQFF.

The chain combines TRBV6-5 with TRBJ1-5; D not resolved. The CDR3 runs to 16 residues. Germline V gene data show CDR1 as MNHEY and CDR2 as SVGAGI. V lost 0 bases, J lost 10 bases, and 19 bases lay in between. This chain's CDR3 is CASSYSKNSHLGPQHF. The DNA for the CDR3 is TGTGCCAGCAGTTACTCGAAAAACAGCCACCTTGGACCCCAGCATTTT.

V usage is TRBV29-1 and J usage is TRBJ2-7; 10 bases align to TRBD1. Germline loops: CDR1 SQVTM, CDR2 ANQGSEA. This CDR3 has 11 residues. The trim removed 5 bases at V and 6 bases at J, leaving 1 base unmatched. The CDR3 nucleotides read TGCAGCGTTTGGACAGGGGGCGAGCAGTACTTC. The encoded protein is CSVWTGGEQYF.

CDR3 loop: CASSHHIEGSYEQYF. CDR3 coding DNA: TGCGCCAGCAGCCATCACATCGAGGGATCCTACGAGCAGTACTTC. This chain joins TRBV4-1 and TRBJ2-7; a weak D match, TRBD2 (5 bases). Germline V gene data show CDR1 as MGHRA and CDR2 as YSYEKL. The V and J ends lost 3 bases and 1 base respectively, with 13 bases between them. The CDR3 runs to 15 residues.

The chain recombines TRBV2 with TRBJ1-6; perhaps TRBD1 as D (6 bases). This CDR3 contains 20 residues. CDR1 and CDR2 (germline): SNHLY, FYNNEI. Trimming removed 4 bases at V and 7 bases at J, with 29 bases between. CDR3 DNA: TGTGCCAGCAGTGTTAGTGCCGACCCAGGGGATCTAGGGGCGAATTCACCCCTCCACTTT. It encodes CASSVSADPGDLGANSPLHF.

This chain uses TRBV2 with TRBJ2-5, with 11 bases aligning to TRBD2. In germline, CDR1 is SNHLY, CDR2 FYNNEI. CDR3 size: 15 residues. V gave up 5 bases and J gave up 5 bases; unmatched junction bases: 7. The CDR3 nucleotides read TGTGCCAGCAGTATTAGCGGGGGGGCCGTGGAGACCCAGTACTTC. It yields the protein CASSISGGAVETQYF.

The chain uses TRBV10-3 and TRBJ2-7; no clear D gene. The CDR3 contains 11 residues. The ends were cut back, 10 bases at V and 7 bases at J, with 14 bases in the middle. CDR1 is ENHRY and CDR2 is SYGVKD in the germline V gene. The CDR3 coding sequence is TGTGCCACCAGGAGCCCCCTGGAGCAGTACTTC. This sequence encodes CATRSPLEQYF.

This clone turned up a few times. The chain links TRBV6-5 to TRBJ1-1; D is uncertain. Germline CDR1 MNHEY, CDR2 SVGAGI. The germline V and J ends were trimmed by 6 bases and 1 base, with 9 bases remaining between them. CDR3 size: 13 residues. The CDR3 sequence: CASRLISNTEAFF. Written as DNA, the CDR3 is TGTGCCAGCAGGTTAATATCGAACACTGAAGCTTTCTTT.

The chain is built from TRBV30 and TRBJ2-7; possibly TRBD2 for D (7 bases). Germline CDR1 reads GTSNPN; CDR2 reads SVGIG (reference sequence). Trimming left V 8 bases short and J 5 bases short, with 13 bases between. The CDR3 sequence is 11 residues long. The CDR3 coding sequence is TGTGCCAGGGGGGGGCCTCACGAGCAGTACTTC. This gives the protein CARGGPHEQYF.

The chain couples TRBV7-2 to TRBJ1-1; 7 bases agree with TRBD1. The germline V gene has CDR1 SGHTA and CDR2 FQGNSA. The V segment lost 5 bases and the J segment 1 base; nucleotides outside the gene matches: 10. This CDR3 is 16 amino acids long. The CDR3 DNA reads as TGTGCCAGCAGCCTTCGGGACAGTCATCGGAACACTGAAGCTTTCTTT. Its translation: CASSLRDSHRNTEAFF.

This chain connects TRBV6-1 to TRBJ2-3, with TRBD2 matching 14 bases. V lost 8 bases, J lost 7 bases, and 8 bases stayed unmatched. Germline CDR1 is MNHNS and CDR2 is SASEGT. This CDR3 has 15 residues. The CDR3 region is CASCSGLAGGNTQYF. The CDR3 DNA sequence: TGTGCCAGCTGTTCCGGACTAGCGGGGGGTAATACGCAGTATTTT.

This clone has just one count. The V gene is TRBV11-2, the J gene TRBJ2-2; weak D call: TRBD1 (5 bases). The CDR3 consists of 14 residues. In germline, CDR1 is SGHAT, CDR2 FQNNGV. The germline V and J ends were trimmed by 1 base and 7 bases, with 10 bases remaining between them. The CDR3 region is CASSLGQGNGELFF. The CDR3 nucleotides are TGTGCCAGCAGCTTAGGCCAGGGTAACGGGGAGCTGTTTTTT.